The 26 T cell receptor beta chains below all came from one sample that was sequenced in a study of blood T cells in healthy people across ages. Using a J-beta primer mix together with a sample-barcoded 5' primer, a second PCR was run for 7 to 11 cycles. TCRdb independently ran MiXCR on the 5' RACE reads; one entry per CDR3 protein. The sample includes around 320,000 distinct CDR3 sequences, about 25% of them seen just once. Source material: blood. The receptor source for this set is a woman between 70 and 85 years old in good health.

CDR3 in DNA: TGTGCCAGCAGTTCGTCAGGGGTGTATGGCTACACCTTC. It encodes CASSSSGVYGYTF. The chain couples TRBV6-2 or TRBV6-3 to TRBJ1-2, with D tentatively TRBD1 (6 bases). This CDR3 is 13 amino acids long. Germline V CDR1 and CDR2: MNHEY, SVGEGT. Trimming took off 4 bases at V and 5 bases at J, with 11 bases between the two ends.

The chain employs TRBV29-1 and TRBJ2-5; 7 nucleotides match TRBD2. The J call may not be correct, given that the DNA end is closer to TRBJ2-7. Germline V CDR1 and CDR2: SQVTM, ANQGSEA. This CDR3 has 12 amino acids. CDR3 sequence: CSAAGGNYEQYF. As DNA, the CDR3 is TGCAGCGCCGCCGGGGGGAACTACGAGCAGTACTTC.

The V call is TRBV28, the J call TRBJ1-1, with a weak D call TRBD1 (5 bases). The V gene lost 3 bases and the J gene lost 5 bases, with 19 bases spanning the gap. CDR1 is MDHEN and CDR2 is SYDVKM in the germline V gene. The CDR3 is made up of 16 amino acids. The CDR3 bases are TGTGCCAGCAGTTTGGGGGTGTCTTCTGGGAGGACTGAAGCTTTCTTT. Translation gives CASSLGVSSGRTEAFF. Supplemented by reference TRBV28 and TRBJ1-1, the full variable domain reads DVKVTQSSRYLVKRTGEKVFLECVQDMDHENMFWYRQDPGLGLRLIYFSYDVKMKEKGDIPEGYSVSREKKERFSLILESASTNQTSMYLCASSLGVSSGRTEAFFGQGTRLTVV.

This clonotype was detected a few times. This sequence joins TRBV12-3 or TRBV12-4 and TRBJ2-2; D ambiguous. V lost 5 bases and J 4 bases, leaving 11 bases between the germline ends. The CDR3 sequence is 14 residues long. CDR3 nucleotide sequence: TGTGCCAGCAGTCCTGACTGGGGCACCGGGGAGCTGTTTTTT. It codes for CASSPDWGTGELFF.

This clonotype was observed a few times. The gene calls are TRBV7-2 and TRBJ2-7; 9 bases map to TRBD1. The CDR3 is 16 amino acids. Germline trimming cut 5 bases from V and 0 bases from J; bases unmatched to any gene: 8. The germline V gene has CDR1 SGHTA and CDR2 FQGNSA. The CDR3 nucleotides read TGTGCCAGCAGCAACCCTGGACAGGGGCGCTCCTACGAGCAGTACTTC. It specifies CASSNPGQGRSYEQYF.

Concerning this clonotype: At one end, the junction sequence differs from germline, possibly due to a read error. The gene calls are TRBV6-5 and TRBJ1-3; a weak D match, TRBD1 (5 bases). This CDR3 has 15 residues. Germline-derived CDR1 and CDR2 are MNHEY and SVGAGI. CDR3 DNA sequence: TGTGCCAGCAGCCCAGGGACCGACCCTGGAAACACCATGTATTTT. Protein sequence: CASSPGTDPGNTMYF.

The V gene is TRBV7-9, the J gene TRBJ2-5; maybe TRBD2 (6 bases). CDR3 length: 13 amino acids. V was clipped by 4 bases and J by 5 bases, with 11 bases between them. Germline CDR1 is SEHNR and CDR2 is FQNEAQ (reference sequence). In nucleotides, the CDR3 is TGTGCCAGCAGCTACGATGGGGGGGAGACCCAGTACTTC. Its protein is CASSYDGGETQYF.

The genes are TRBV2 and TRBJ2-2, with 7 positions matching TRBD1. The CDR3 is 15 amino acids. CDR1 and CDR2 from the germline V gene are SNHLY and FYNNEI. Unmatched junction bases numbered 5, after V lost 7 bases and J lost 0 bases. The CDR3 loop is CASKGAFANTGELFF. The CDR3 bases are TGTGCCAGCAAGGGGGCGTTCGCGAACACCGGGGAGCTGTTTTTT.

CDR3 sequence reads: CASSRQGDTQYF. The CDR3, as DNA: TGTGCCAGCAGCCGGCAGGGAGATACGCAGTATTTT. The J gene is TRBJ2-3, the V gene TRBV7-2, with D maybe TRBD1 (5 bases). CDR3 length: 12 residues. The V and J ends lost 5 bases and 5 bases respectively, with 8 bases between them. Germline CDR1 is SGHTA and CDR2 is FQGNSA.

The rearrangement uses TRBV28 and TRBJ2-5; no definite D call. Trimming stripped 4 bases from V and 2 bases from J, with 8 bases between. Germline CDR1 and CDR2: MDHEN and SYDVKM. The length of the CDR3 is 13 residues. This CDR3 is CASSYTLQETQYF. CDR3 sequence (DNA): TGTGCCAGCAGTTACACATTACAAGAGACCCAGTACTTC.

This clonotype was seen only a few times. This rearrangement joins TRBV7-2 to TRBJ2-2; 8 positions match TRBD1. The CDR3 loop spans 16 amino acids. V shed 5 bases, J shed 1 base, and the junction held 6 bases outside the gene matches. Germline V gene data show CDR1 as SGHTA and CDR2 as FQGNSA. CDR3 amino acids: CASSRPTGVNTGELFF. In DNA, the CDR3 is TGTGCCAGCAGCCGACCGACAGGGGTGAACACCGGGGAGCTGTTTTTT.

Concerning this clonotype: Mismatch with germline at one junction end may stem from a read error. J is TRBJ2-1 and V is TRBV5-5, with D tentatively TRBD2 (6 bases). The CDR3 is made up of 15 amino acids. Germline V gene sequence: CDR1 SGHKS, CDR2 YYEKEE (reference sequence). CDR3 residues: CAGSLRLANYNEQFF. CDR3 DNA: TGTGCCGGCAGCTTGAGGCTAGCGAATTACAATGAGCAGTTCTTC.

This rearrangement joins TRBV27 to TRBJ2-1; TRBD2 aligns across 9 bases. CDR1 is MNHEY and CDR2 is SMNVEV in the germline V gene (reference sequence). CDR3 length equals 13 residues. V was pared by 3 bases and J by 7 bases, with 1 base of the junction left unmatched. The CDR3 loop is CASSLSGRNEQFF. CDR3 in DNA: TGTGCCAGCAGTTTGAGCGGGAGGAATGAGCAGTTCTTC.

This clonotype occurred a few times. V usage is TRBV5-1 and J usage is TRBJ2-7; D unresolved. Germline CDR1 and CDR2: SGHRS and YFSETQ. This CDR3 is 15 amino acids long. The V end lost 0 bases, the J end lost 0 bases, and 10 bases lay between the germline ends. Written as DNA, the CDR3 is TGCGCCAGCAGCTTGGAGCTAGTGGGCTCCTACGAGCAGTACTTC. This sequence encodes CASSLELVGSYEQYF.

On this clonotype: The junction departs from the called germline gene at one end, perhaps through a read error. The chain uses TRBV4-3 and TRBJ1-5; TRBD1 agrees at 7 bases. In germline, CDR1 is LGHNA, CDR2 YSLEER. The CDR3 covers 15 residues. The CDR3 reads CACSQELAGGQPQHF. CDR3 in DNA: TGCGCCTGCAGCCAAGAACTGGCAGGGGGTCAGCCCCAGCATTTT.

The rearrangement uses TRBV5-1 and TRBJ2-7, with 8 bases lining up with TRBD1. The CDR3 has 15 amino acids. The germline gives CDR1 SGHRS, CDR2 YFSETQ. V lost 2 bases to trimming and J lost 2 bases; unmatched junction nucleotides: 6. This CDR3 reads CASSFKQGGTYEQYF. CDR3 in DNA: TGCGCCAGCAGCTTCAAACAGGGGGGTACCTACGAGCAGTACTTC.

The CDR3 bases are TGTGCCAGCAGCTCCCTAGCGGGAGGGCAGATGACCCAGTACTTC. It specifies CASSSLAGGQMTQYF. This chain connects TRBV7-2 to TRBJ2-5; 12 bases match TRBD2. This CDR3 contains 15 residues. Germline CDR1 SGHTA, CDR2 FQGNSA. V lost 4 bases, J lost 7 bases, and 7 bases stayed unmatched.

This clonotype was picked up a small number of times. This chain joins TRBV20-1 and TRBJ1-5; 9 bases map to TRBD1. CDR3 length: 13 residues. J lost 4 bases, V lost 5 bases, and 3 bases had no gene match. Germline V gene sequence: CDR1 DFQATT, CDR2 SNEGSKA (reference sequence). CDR3 nucleotide sequence: TGCAGTGCTCCGGGACAGGGTAATCAGCCCCAGCATTTT. The encoded protein is CSAPGQGNQPQHF.

This clonotype was counted a few times. As DNA, the CDR3 is TGCGCCAGCAGCTCAAGTGGAGGGAGCTCCTACGAGCAGTACTTC. This translates into CASSSSGGSSYEQYF. This chain joins TRBV5-1 and TRBJ2-5; the D gene is possibly TRBD2 (6 bases). Judging by the DNA end, TRBJ2-7 fits better; the J call may be wrong. Germline V gene data show CDR1 as SGHRS and CDR2 as YFSETQ. The CDR3 sequence is 15 residues long.

Many counts were recorded for this clonotype. This chain joins TRBV11-2 and TRBJ2-5, with D maybe TRBD1 (6 bases). TRBJ2-1 explains the end of the DNA better; the J call may be wrong. The CDR3 runs to 17 residues. CDR1 and CDR2 from the germline V gene are SGHAT and FQNNGV. CDR3 in amino acids: CASSRRRSGTPLPEQFF. The CDR3 nucleotides are TGTGCCAGCAGCCGCCGAAGGAGTGGGACACCCCTACCAGAGCAGTTCTTC.

This rearrangement joins TRBV27 to TRBJ2-5, with D possibly matching TRBD2 (6 bases). The CDR3 has 15 residues. The ends were cut back, 5 bases at V and 2 bases at J, with 15 bases in the middle. Germline V CDR1 and CDR2: MNHEY, SMNVEV (reference sequence). Here the CDR3 DNA reads TGTGCCAGCAGTACTAGCCTGACCCCTCAAGAGACCCAGTACTTC. Residues: CASSTSLTPQETQYF.

CDR3: CASRRDILRSGYTF. The CDR3 DNA is TGTGCCAGCCGCCGGGACATCCTTCGGAGTGGCTACACCTTC. V and J are TRBV6-6 and TRBJ1-2; D may be TRBD1 (6 bases). Germline CDR1 and CDR2: MNHNY and SVGAGI (reference sequence). The V end lost 8 bases, the J end lost 7 bases, and 20 bases lay between the germline ends. The length of the CDR3 is 14 residues.

Only a few counts were recorded for this clonotype. The V call is TRBV28, the J call TRBJ1-2, with 9 nucleotides matching TRBD1. CDR1 and CDR2 (germline): MDHEN, SYDVKM. Trimming at V came to 1 base and at J to 2 bases, leaving 5 bases not matched to a gene. This CDR3 spans 16 amino acids. CDR3 amino acids: CASSLSGTGSNYGYTF. The CDR3 DNA is TGTGCCAGCAGTTTATCCGGGACAGGGTCGAACTATGGCTACACCTTC.

V and J are TRBV20-1 and TRBJ2-1; 8 bases are a match to TRBD2. V shed 3 bases, J shed 0 bases, and the junction held 13 bases outside the gene matches. The CDR3 covers 18 residues. Germline lookup yields CDR1 DFQATT and CDR2 SNEGSKA (reference sequence). In DNA form, the CDR3 reads TGCAGTGCTAGTAATCAGCGGGAGAATTATCGCTCCTACAATGAGCAGTTCTTC. Its protein is CSASNQRENYRSYNEQFF.

The V call is TRBV5-1, the J call TRBJ1-2; no firm D call. The CDR3 has 14 residues. Trimming removed 2 bases from V and 3 bases from J, with 11 bases in between. Germline loops: CDR1 SGHRS, CDR2 YFSETQ. The CDR3 bases are TGCGCCAGCAGCTTTTCGGGGTCTGACTATGGCTACACCTTC. Residues: CASSFSGSDYGYTF.

A few counts support this clonotype. The chain recombines TRBV10-3 with TRBJ1-1; unclear D gene. The CDR3 runs to 12 residues. Looked up from germline, CDR1 is ENHRY and CDR2 is SYGVKD. Trimming removed 11 bases from V and 1 base from J, with 11 bases in between. Here the CDR3 DNA reads TGTGCCTCAAGACCAGAGAACACTGAAGCTTTCTTT. Its protein is CASRPENTEAFF.